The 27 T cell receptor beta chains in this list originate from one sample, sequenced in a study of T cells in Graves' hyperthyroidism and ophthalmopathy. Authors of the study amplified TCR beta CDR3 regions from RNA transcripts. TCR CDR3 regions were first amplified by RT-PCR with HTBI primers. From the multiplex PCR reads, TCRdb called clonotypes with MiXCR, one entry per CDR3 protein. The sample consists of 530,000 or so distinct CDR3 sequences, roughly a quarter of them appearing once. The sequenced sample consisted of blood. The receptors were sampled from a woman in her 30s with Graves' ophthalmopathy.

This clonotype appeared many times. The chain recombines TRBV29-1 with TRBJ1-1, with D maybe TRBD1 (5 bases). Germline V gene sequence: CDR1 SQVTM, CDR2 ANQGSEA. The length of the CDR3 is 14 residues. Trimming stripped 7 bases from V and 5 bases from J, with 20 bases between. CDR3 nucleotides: TGCAGCGCGCCAGGCTGGGGCAGTAGAACTGAAGCTTTCTTT. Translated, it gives CSAPGWGSRTEAFF. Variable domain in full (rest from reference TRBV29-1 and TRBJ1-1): SAVISQKPSRDICQRGTSLTIQCQVDSQVTMMFWYRQQPGQSLTLIATANQGSEATYESGFVIDKFPISRPNLTFSTLTVSNMSPEDSSIYLCSAPGWGSRTEAFFGQGTRLTVV.

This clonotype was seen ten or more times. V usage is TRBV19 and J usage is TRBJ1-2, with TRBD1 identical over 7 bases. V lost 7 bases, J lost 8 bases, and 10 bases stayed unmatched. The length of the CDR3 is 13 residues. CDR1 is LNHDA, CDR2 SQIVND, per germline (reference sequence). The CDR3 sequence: CASNPGQLDGYTF. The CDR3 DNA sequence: TGTGCCAGTAACCCGGGACAGCTGGACGGCTACACCTTC.

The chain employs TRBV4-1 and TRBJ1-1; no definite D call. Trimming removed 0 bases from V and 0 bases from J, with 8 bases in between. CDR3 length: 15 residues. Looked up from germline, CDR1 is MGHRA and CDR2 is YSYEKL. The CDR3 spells CASSQENRLNTEAFF. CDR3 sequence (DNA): TGCGCCAGCAGCCAAGAGAACAGACTGAACACTGAAGCTTTCTTT.

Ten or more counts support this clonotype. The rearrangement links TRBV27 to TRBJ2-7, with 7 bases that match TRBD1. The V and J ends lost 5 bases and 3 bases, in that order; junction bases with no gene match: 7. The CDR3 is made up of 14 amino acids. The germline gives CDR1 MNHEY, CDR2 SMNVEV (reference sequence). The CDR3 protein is CASSDRDRYYEQYF. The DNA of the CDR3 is TGTGCCAGCAGTGACCGGGACAGATACTACGAGCAGTACTTC.

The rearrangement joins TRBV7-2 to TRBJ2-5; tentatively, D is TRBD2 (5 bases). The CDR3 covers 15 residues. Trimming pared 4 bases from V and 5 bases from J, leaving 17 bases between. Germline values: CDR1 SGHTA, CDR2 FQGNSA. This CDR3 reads CASSSYRELGETQYF. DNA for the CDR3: TGTGCCAGCAGCTCATACCGGGAACTGGGGGAGACCCAGTACTTC.

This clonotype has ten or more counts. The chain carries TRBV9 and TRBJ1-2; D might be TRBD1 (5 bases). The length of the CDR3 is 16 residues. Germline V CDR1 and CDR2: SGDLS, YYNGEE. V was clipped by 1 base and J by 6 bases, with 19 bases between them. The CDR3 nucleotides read TGTGCCAGCAGCGTACGCCCTGGGGACGCTGGGCATGGCTACACCTTC. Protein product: CASSVRPGDAGHGYTF.

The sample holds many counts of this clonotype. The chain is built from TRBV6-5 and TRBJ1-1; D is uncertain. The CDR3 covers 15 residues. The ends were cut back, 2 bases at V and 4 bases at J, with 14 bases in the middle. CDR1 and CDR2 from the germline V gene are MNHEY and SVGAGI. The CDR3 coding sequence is TGTGCCAGCAGTTACGGGATTCTGGGTATCACTGAAGCTTTCTTT. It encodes CASSYGILGITEAFF.

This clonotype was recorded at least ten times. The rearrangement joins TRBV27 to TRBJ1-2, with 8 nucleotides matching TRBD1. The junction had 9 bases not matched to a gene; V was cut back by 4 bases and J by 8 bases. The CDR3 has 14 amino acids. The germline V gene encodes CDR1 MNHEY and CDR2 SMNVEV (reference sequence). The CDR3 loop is CASSSGQASKGYTF. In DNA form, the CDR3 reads TGTGCCAGCAGTTCGGGACAGGCGTCCAAAGGCTACACCTTC.

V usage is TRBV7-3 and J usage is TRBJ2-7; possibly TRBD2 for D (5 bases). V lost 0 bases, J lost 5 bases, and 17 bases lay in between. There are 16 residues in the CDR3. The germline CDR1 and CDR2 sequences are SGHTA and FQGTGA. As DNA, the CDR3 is TGTGCCAGCAGCTTAACCCCGCTACTAGGAAGGCACGAGCAGTACTTC. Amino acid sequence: CASSLTPLLGRHEQYF.

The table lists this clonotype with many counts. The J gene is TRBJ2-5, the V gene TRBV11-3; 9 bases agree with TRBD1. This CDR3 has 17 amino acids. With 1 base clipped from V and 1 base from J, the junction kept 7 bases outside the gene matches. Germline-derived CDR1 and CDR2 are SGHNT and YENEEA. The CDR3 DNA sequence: TGTGCCAGCAGCTTAGTGTGGACAGGGGAGCTCCAAGAGACCCAGTACTTC. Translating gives CASSLVWTGELQETQYF.

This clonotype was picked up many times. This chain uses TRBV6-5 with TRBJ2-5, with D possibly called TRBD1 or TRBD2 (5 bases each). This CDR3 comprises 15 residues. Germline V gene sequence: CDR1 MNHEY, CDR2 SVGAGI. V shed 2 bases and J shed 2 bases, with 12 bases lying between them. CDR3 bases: TGTGCCAGCAGTTACCTCCGGGACGGACAAGAGACCCAGTACTTC. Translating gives CASSYLRDGQETQYF.

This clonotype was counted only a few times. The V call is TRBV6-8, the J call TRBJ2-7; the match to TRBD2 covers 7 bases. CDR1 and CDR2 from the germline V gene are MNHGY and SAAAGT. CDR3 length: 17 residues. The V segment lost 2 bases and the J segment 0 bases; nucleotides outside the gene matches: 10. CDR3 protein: CASSYVISGKSSYEQYF. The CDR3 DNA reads TGTGCCAGCAGTTACGTTATAAGCGGGAAGAGCTCCTACGAGCAGTACTTC.

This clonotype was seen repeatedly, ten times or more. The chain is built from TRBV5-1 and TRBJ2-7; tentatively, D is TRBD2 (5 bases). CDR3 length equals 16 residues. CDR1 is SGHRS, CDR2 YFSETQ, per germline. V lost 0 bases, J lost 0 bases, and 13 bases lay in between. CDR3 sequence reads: CASSLELRAHSYEQYF. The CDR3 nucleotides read TGCGCCAGCAGCTTGGAGTTGAGGGCCCACTCCTACGAGCAGTACTTC.

The CDR3 nucleotides are TGCGCCAGCAGCTCCCGGACGGGGAACACCGGGGAGCTGTTTTTT. It specifies CASSSRTGNTGELFF. The chain links TRBV5-1 to TRBJ2-2; D is unresolved. Germline values: CDR1 SGHRS, CDR2 YFSETQ. This CDR3 comprises 15 residues. The ends were cut back, 3 bases at V and 1 base at J, with 10 bases in the middle.

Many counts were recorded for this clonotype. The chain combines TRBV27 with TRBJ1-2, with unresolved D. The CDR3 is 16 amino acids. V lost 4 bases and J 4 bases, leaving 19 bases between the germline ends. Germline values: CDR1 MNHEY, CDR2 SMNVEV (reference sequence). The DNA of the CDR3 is TGTGCCAGCAGTTCCTATAGGGCGGACGGACTCTATGGCTACACCTTC. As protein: CASSSYRADGLYGYTF.

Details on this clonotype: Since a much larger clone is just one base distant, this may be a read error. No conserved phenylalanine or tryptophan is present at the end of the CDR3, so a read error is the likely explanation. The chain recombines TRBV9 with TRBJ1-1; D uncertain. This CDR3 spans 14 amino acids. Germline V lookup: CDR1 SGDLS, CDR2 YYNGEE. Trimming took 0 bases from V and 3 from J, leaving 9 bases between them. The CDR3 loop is CASSVVGIYTEAFV. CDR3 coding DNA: TGTGCCAGCAGCGTAGTTGGGATCTACACTGAAGCTTTCGTT.

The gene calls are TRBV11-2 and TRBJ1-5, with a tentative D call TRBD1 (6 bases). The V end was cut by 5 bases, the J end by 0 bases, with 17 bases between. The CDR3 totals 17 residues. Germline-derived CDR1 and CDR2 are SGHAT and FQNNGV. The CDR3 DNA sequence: TGTGCCAGCAGCGGGAACCAGGGGTATTATAGCAATCAGCCCCAGCATTTT. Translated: CASSGNQGYYSNQPQHF. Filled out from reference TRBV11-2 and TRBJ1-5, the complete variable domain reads EAGVAQSPRYKIIEKRQSVAFWCNPISGHATLYWYQQILGQGPKLLIQFQNNGVVDDSQLPKDRFSAERLKGVDSTLKIQPAKLEDSAVYLCASSGNQGYYSNQPQHFGDGTRLSIL.

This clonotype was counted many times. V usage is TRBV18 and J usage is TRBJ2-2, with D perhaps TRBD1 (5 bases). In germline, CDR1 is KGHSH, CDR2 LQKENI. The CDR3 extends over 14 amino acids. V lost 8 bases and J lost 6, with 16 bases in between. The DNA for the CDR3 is TGTGCCAGCACCGGCCAGGGTTACGCCGGGGAGCTGTTTTTT. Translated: CASTGQGYAGELFF.

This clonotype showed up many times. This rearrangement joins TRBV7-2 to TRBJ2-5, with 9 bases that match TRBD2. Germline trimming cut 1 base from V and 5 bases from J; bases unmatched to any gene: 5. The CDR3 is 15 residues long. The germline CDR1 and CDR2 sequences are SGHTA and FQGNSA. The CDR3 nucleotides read TGTGCCAGCAGCTTAGGCGGGGGGGCTTCGGAGACCCAGTACTTC. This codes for CASSLGGGASETQYF.

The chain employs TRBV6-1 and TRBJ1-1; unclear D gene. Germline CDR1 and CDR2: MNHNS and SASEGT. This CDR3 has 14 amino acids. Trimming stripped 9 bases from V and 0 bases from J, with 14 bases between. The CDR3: CASLPGKMNTEAFF. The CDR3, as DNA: TGTGCCAGTCTCCCGGGAAAAATGAACACTGAAGCTTTCTTT.

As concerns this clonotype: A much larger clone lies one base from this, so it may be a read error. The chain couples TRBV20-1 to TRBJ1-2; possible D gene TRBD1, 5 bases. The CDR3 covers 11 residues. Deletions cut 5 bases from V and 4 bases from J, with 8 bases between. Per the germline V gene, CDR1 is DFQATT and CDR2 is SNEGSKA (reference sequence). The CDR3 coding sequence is TGCAGTGCTGAGGACACCTATGGCTACACCTTC. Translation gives CSAEDTYGYTF.

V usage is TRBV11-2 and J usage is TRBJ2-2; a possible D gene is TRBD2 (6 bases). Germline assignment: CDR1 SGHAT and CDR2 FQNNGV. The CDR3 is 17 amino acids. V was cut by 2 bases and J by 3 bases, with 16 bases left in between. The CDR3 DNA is TGTGCCAGCAGCTTATTCCTGGAGCGGGTGTACACCGGGGAGCTGTTTTTT. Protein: CASSLFLERVYTGELFF.

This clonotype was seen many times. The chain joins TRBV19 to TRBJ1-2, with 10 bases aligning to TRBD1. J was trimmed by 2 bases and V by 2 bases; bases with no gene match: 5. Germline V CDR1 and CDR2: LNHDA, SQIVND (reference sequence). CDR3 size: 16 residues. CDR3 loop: CASSITGTGENYGYTF. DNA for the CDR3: TGTGCCAGTAGTATAACCGGGACAGGGGAAAACTATGGCTACACCTTC. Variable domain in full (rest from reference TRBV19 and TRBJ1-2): DGGITQSPKYLFRKEGQNVTLSCEQNLNHDAMYWYRQDPGQGLRLIYYSQIVNDFQKGDIAEGYSVSREKKESFPLTVTSAQKNPTAFYLCASSITGTGENYGYTFGSGTRLTVV.

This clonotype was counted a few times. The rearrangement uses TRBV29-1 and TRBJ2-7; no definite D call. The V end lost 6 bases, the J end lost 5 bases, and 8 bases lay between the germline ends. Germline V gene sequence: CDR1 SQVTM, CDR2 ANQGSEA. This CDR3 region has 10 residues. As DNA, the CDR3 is TGCAGCGTCCAGGATCACGAGCAGTACTTC. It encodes CSVQDHEQYF.

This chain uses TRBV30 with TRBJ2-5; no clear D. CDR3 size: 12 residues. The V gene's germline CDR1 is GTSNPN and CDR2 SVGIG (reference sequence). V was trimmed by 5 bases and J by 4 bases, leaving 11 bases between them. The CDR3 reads CAWSPSLETQYF. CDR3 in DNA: TGTGCCTGGTCACCCTCCTTAGAGACCCAGTACTTC.

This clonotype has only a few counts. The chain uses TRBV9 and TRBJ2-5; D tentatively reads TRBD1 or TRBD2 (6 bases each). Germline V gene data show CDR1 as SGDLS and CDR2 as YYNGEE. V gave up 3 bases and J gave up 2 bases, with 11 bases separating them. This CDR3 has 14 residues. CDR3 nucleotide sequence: TGTGCCAGCAGCGAAGGGGGGAGGCAAGAGACCCAGTACTTC. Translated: CASSEGGRQETQYF. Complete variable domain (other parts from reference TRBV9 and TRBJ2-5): DSGVTQTPKHLITATGQRVTLRCSPRSGDLSVYWYQQSLDQGLQFLIQYYNGEERAKGNILERFSAQQFPDLHSELNLSSLELGDSALYFCASSEGGRQETQYFGPGTRLLVL.

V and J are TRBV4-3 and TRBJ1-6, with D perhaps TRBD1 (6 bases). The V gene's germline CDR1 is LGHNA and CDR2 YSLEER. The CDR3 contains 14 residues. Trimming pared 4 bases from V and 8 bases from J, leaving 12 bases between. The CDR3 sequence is CASSPTGVYSPLHF. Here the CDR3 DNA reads TGCGCCAGCAGCCCGACAGGTGTTTATTCACCCCTCCACTTT.